This T cell receptor beta chain was retrieved from a study of OX40 agonist ivuxolimab in advanced cancers. CDR1 and CDR2 from the germline V gene are SGHDN and FVKESK. The V and J ends lost 4 bases and 3 bases, in that order; junction bases with no gene match: 8. This CDR3 has 17 residues. Sequencing was performed with immunoSEQ multiplex PCR; in TCRdb, only in-frame clones are kept and a portion is missing. Of 65,000 to 70,000 clones in the sample, around nine tenths were seen once. The clonotype comes from an adult with an advanced solid tumor such as melanoma, head and neck, liver or kidney cancer. The sequencing here drew on CD4+ or CD8+ T cells sorted from blood, taken in a trial of the OX40 agonist ivuxolimab. The V call is TRBV14, the J call TRBJ2-5, with 13 nucleotides matching TRBD2. The CDR3 reads CASSRTGLAGIKETQYF. CDR3 sequence (DNA): TGTGCCAGCAGCCGAACGGGACTAGCGGGGATCAAAGAGACCCAGTACTTC.